These T cell receptor beta chains were read from a single sample in a study of OX40 agonist ivuxolimab in advanced cancers. TCRdb's table, derived via immunoSEQ multiplex PCR, lists solely in-frame clones and lacks some. The sample lists approximately 59,000 clones; about 87% were seen once. This material consisted of CD4+ or CD8+ T cells sorted from blood, taken in a trial of the OX40 agonist ivuxolimab. The receptors shown here come from an adult with an advanced solid tumor such as melanoma, head and neck, liver or kidney cancer. CDR3s include the opening cysteine and the closing phenylalanine or tryptophan. The D gene is left open where the match is weak. Clone size is not always given. Where it is, it says once, few, many or a class for expanded clones.

J: TRBJ1-1
V: TRBV7-6
D: NA
size: NA
DNA: TGTGCCAGCAGCTCCGGGCGCGGGAACACTGAAGCTTTCTTT
CDR3: CASSSGRGNTEAFF

J: TRBJ2-3
V: TRBV6-1
D: NA
size: NA
DNA: TGTGCCAGCAGTGAAGAACAGGCCCTCCCCTGGACAGATACGCAGTATTTT
CDR3: CASSEEQALPWTDTQYF

J: TRBJ2-2
V: TRBV11-3
D: TRBD1
size: NA
DNA: TGTGCCAGCAGCTTAAGGGGGCTTGACACCGGGGAGCTGTTTTTT
CDR3: CASSLRGLDTGELFF

J: TRBJ2-3
V: TRBV28
D: TRBD1
size: NA
DNA: TGTGCCAGCAGCCAGGGGGATAGCACAGATACGCAGTATTTT
CDR3: CASSQGDSTDTQYF

J: TRBJ1-5
V: TRBV30
D: NA
size: NA
DNA: TGTGCCTGGAGTTTGGCCGGAGACAGCCGATCAGCCCAGCATTTT
CDR3: CAWSLAGDSRSAQHF

J: TRBJ2-7
V: TRBV7-2
D: NA
size: NA
DNA: TGTGCCAGCAGCTTGACTAACGAGCAGTACTTC
CDR3: CASSLTNEQYF

J: TRBJ2-1
V: TRBV15
D: NA
size: once
DNA: TGTGCCACCAGCAGAGTCAGAGCGAGCGATTACAATGAGCAGTTCTTC
CDR3: CATSRVRASDYNEQFF

J: TRBJ1-4
V: TRBV15
D: NA
size: NA
DNA: TGTGCCACCAGCAGAGATCGGGGCAGGGCGGGAGATGAAAAACTGTTTTTT
CDR3: CATSRDRGRAGDEKLFF

J: TRBJ2-7
V: TRBV10-3
D: TRBD1
size: NA
DNA: TGTGCCGTAGGGGTAGGACGGACAGGGACATCCTACGAGCAGTACTTC
CDR3: CAVGVGRTGTSYEQYF

J: TRBJ2-2
V: TRBV7-9
D: TRBD2
size: NA
DNA: TGTGCCAGCAGCTTCGAGCGGCTAGCGGGATCAGGGACCGGGGAGCTGTTTTTT
CDR3: CASSFERLAGSGTGELFF

J: TRBJ2-7
V: TRBV9
D: TRBD2
size: NA
DNA: TGTGCCAGCAGCGTGGGAGAAGCGGGGACCTACGAGCAGTACTTC
CDR3: CASSVGEAGTYEQYF

J: TRBJ2-7
V: TRBV19
D: TRBD2
size: few
DNA: TGTGCCAGTGTAGCGGGGGGTTCCTACGAGCAGTACTTC
CDR3: CASVAGGSYEQYF

J: TRBJ1-4
V: TRBV19
D: NA
size: few
DNA: TGTGCCAGTACAGTGGCCTCTAATGAAAAACTGTTTTTT
CDR3: CASTVASNEKLFF

J: TRBJ2-5
V: TRBV21-1
D: NA
size: NA
DNA: TGTGCCAGCAGCAGGGAAGGGACAGTACAAGAGACCCAGTACTTC
CDR3: CASSREGTVQETQYF

J: TRBJ2-1
V: TRBV6-5
D: NA
size: NA
DNA: TGTGCCAGCAGTTGGGCGGCCAATTCAGGGGATGAGCAGTTCTTC
CDR3: CASSWAANSGDEQFF

J: TRBJ2-3
V: TRBV5-4
D: NA
size: NA
DNA: TGTGCCAGCAGCTGGGGGGATACGCAGTATTTT
CDR3: CASSWGDTQYF

J: TRBJ1-2
V: TRBV10-3
D: NA
size: NA
DNA: TGTGCCGCGACCCCGGGGGAGATTAACTATGGCTACACCTTC
CDR3: CAATPGEINYGYTF

J: TRBJ2-5
V: TRBV5-1
D: NA
size: NA
DNA: TGCGCCAGCAGCTTGGAAGGGATGAGAGAGACCCAGTACTTC
CDR3: CASSLEGMRETQYF

J: TRBJ2-3
V: TRBV14
D: NA
size: NA
DNA: TGTGCCAGCAGCCAACCCTTGGGTGGGGGCAGCACAGATACGCAGTATTTT
CDR3: CASSQPLGGGSTDTQYF

J: TRBJ2-1
V: TRBV5-4
D: TRBD2
size: NA
DNA: TGTGCCAGCAGCTCCTCTAGCGGCTACAATGAGCAGTTCTTC
CDR3: CASSSSSGYNEQFF

J: TRBJ2-5
V: TRBV5-1
D: NA
size: NA
DNA: TGCGCCAGCAGAGGGGACGGAGAGACCCAGTACTTC
CDR3: CASRGDGETQYF

J: TRBJ2-1
V: TRBV7-9
D: TRBD2
size: NA
DNA: TGTGCCAGCAGGCGGGAGGCCTCCTACAATGAGCAGTTCTTC
CDR3: CASRREASYNEQFF

J: TRBJ2-1
V: TRBV19
D: NA
size: NA
DNA: TGTGCCAGTACCGGATCGTGGAGCTCCTACAATGAGCAGTTCTTC
CDR3: CASTGSWSSYNEQFF

J: TRBJ1-5
V: TRBV4-1
D: TRBD1
size: NA
DNA: TGCGCCAGCAGCCAAGCTCCCTCAGGACAGGGGGCTCAGCCCCAGCATTTT
CDR3: CASSQAPSGQGAQPQHF

J: TRBJ2-2
V: TRBV6-5
D: NA
size: once
DNA: TGTGCCAGCAGTTACAGGGCACCCAGCACCGGGGAGCTGTTTTTT
CDR3: CASSYRAPSTGELFF

J: TRBJ1-6
V: TRBV7-2
D: NA
size: NA
DNA: TGTGCCAGCAGCTTAGCACCCCAGACCTATAATTCACCCCTCCACTTT
CDR3: CASSLAPQTYNSPLHF

J: TRBJ2-7
V: TRBV4-1
D: TRBD1
size: NA
DNA: TGCGCCAGCAGCCCGGAACGGACCAGGGGGCGTGAGGGGCAGTACTTC
CDR3: CASSPERTRGREGQYF

J: TRBJ2-7
V: TRBV5-4
D: NA
size: NA
DNA: TGTGCCAGCAGCCATCCTAGCGCTAGCTCCTACGAGCAGTACTTC
CDR3: CASSHPSASSYEQYF

J: TRBJ1-2
V: TRBV7-2
D: NA
size: NA
DNA: TGTGCCAGCAGCTTAGGTGTCCAAGACTATGGCTACACCTTC
CDR3: CASSLGVQDYGYTF

J: TRBJ1-1
V: TRBV4-3
D: NA
size: NA
DNA: TGCGCCAGCAGCCAAGACCGGGGGACGGGAGAAGCTTTCTTT
CDR3: CASSQDRGTGEAFF

J: TRBJ1-4
V: TRBV28
D: NA
size: NA
DNA: TGTGCCAGCAGTTTCTCCGGGGCCATAGGCCTAGAACTGTTTTTT
CDR3: CASSFSGAIGLELFF

J: TRBJ1-4
V: TRBV11-2
D: NA
size: NA
DNA: TGTGCCAGCAGCCCCCGGGGGGCGGGAAAACTGTTTTTT
CDR3: CASSPRGAGKLFF

J: TRBJ2-1
V: TRBV28
D: NA
size: NA
DNA: TGTGCCAGCACCCTTATTGGGGGGCAGTACAATGAGCAGTTCTTC
CDR3: CASTLIGGQYNEQFF

J: TRBJ1-2
V: TRBV6-5
D: TRBD1
size: NA
DNA: TGTGCCAGCAGTTACTCGTGGACAGGGGGTTCCGGCTACACCTTC
CDR3: CASSYSWTGGSGYTF

J: TRBJ2-7
V: TRBV6-6
D: NA
size: NA
DNA: TGTGCCAGCAGGCCCGACGGAAGCTCCTACGAGCAGTACTTC
CDR3: CASRPDGSSYEQYF

J: TRBJ1-6
V: TRBV7-9
D: NA
size: NA
DNA: TGTGCCAGCAGCTTATCTGGCTCCTATAATTCACCCCTCCACTTT
CDR3: CASSLSGSYNSPLHF

J: TRBJ2-7
V: TRBV4-2
D: NA
size: NA
DNA: TGTGCCAGCAGCCAAGATATGTCACAGGAAATCCCCCTGCAGTACTTC
CDR3: CASSQDMSQEIPLQYF

J: TRBJ1-1
V: TRBV11-1
D: TRBD1
size: NA
DNA: TGTGCCAGCAGTCATCAGGGGGCTAACACTGAAGCTTTCTTT
CDR3: CASSHQGANTEAFF

J: TRBJ1-2
V: TRBV9
D: TRBD1
size: NA
DNA: TGTGCCAGCAGCTTCAGGGGGGACTATGGCTACACCTTC
CDR3: CASSFRGDYGYTF

J: TRBJ1-2
V: TRBV7-9
D: NA
size: few
DNA: TGTGCCAGCAGCTTAAAGGGATCTGCTAACTATGGCTACACCTTC
CDR3: CASSLKGSANYGYTF

J: TRBJ1-2
V: TRBV15
D: NA
size: once
DNA: TGTGCCACCAGCGGACGGCAGGGCTCGACCTATGGCTACACCTTC
CDR3: CATSGRQGSTYGYTF

J: TRBJ2-3
V: TRBV29-1
D: TRBD2
size: NA
DNA: TGCAGCGTTGATACTAGCGGGGTCACAGATACGCAGTATTTT
CDR3: CSVDTSGVTDTQYF

J: TRBJ2-3
V: TRBV19
D: NA
size: once
DNA: TGTGCCAGTACCCCTGCTGGGGTCCCGGCAGATACGCAGTATTTT
CDR3: CASTPAGVPADTQYF